The 6 T cell receptor beta chains presented below share a single source sample, sequenced in a study of cytomegalovirus exposure and HLA in healthy donors. Assay: immunoSEQ multiplex PCR; the TCRdb copy retains only in-frame clones and omits some. The sample lists hundreds of thousands of clones, 86% occurring once. The sequenced material came from PBMCs. The receptors were sampled from a woman between 18 and 29 years old in good health and CMV-seronegative.

This chain joins TRBV4-2 and TRBJ2-1; TRBD1 matches at 7 bases. The V and J ends lost 4 bases and 1 base, in that order; junction bases with no gene match: 7. Germline V gene data show CDR1 as LGHNA and CDR2 as YNFKEQ. This CDR3 contains 16 residues. The CDR3 bases are TGTGCCAGCAGCCTACATGACAGGGCGTCCTACAATGAGCAGTTCTTC. The encoded protein is CASSLHDRASYNEQFF.

This clone has just one count. This chain uses TRBV28 with TRBJ1-1; TRBD1 aligns across 8 bases. Germline V CDR1 and CDR2: MDHEN, SYDVKM. The CDR3 runs 12 residues. With 4 bases clipped from V and 9 bases from J, the junction kept 4 bases outside the gene matches. The CDR3 is CASSWIRGQAFF. CDR3 bases: TGTGCCAGCAGTTGGATCAGGGGGCAAGCTTTCTTT. Drawing the rest from reference TRBV28 and TRBJ1-1, the complete variable domain is DVKVTQSSRYLVKRTGEKVFLECVQDMDHENMFWYRQDPGLGLRLIYFSYDVKMKEKGDIPEGYSVSREKKERFSLILESASTNQTSMYLCASSWIRGQAFFGQGTRLTVV.

The chain carries TRBV5-6 and TRBJ2-3; tentatively, D is TRBD2 (5 bases). Looked up from germline, CDR1 is SGHDT and CDR2 is YYEEEE. The V and J ends lost 5 bases and 1 base respectively, with 17 bases between them. The CDR3 runs to 16 residues. The CDR3 nucleotides read TGTGCCAGCAGTTCCCGGGTTTCAGCGGGCACAGATACGCAGTATTTT. Protein product: CASSSRVSAGTDTQYF.

CDR3 bases: TGTGCCAGCAGCTTAAGGGTCCCAACTAGCGTAATTGATGAGCAGTTCTTC. Its protein product is CASSLRVPTSVIDEQFF. V usage is TRBV7-6 and J usage is TRBJ2-1, with 7 bases aligning to TRBD2. Germline assignment: CDR1 SGHVS and CDR2 FNYEAQ. The CDR3 runs 17 residues. The ends lost 2 bases at V and 8 bases at J; junction bases unmatched: 15. Based on the CDR3 plus reference TRBV7-6 and TRBJ2-1, the full variable domain is GAGVSQSPRYKVTKRGQDVALRCDPISGHVSLYWYRQALGQGPEFLTYFNYEAQQDKSGLPNDRFSAERPEGSISTLTIQRTEQRDSAMYRCASSLRVPTSVIDEQFFGPGTRLTVL.

This clone was counted between two and nine times. The gene calls are TRBV4-2 and TRBJ1-5, with TRBD1 identical over 8 bases. The CDR3 runs 16 residues. Germline lookup yields CDR1 LGHNA and CDR2 YNFKEQ. V was pared by 8 bases and J by 4 bases, with 13 bases of the junction left unmatched. CDR3 in DNA: TGTGCCAGCGGTCAAACCGACAGGGGACGGAATCAGCCCCAGCATTTT. Protein product: CASGQTDRGRNQPQHF.

The chain is built from TRBV2 and TRBJ2-2; 8 bases line up with TRBD1. CDR1 is SNHLY, CDR2 FYNNEI, per germline. V trimming: 4 bases; J trimming: 1 base; junction bases outside the gene matches: 2. The CDR3 totals 15 residues. CDR3 DNA: TGTGCCAGCAGTGGACAGGGGATGAACACCGGGGAGCTGTTTTTT. Its protein product is CASSGQGMNTGELFF. Full variable domain (remainder filled in from reference TRBV2 and TRBJ2-2): EPEVTQTPSHQVTQMGQEVILRCVPISNHLYFYWYRQILGQKVEFLVSFYNNEISEKSEIFDDQFSVERPDGSNFTLKIRSTKLEDSAMYFCASSGQGMNTGELFFGEGSRLTVL.